This TCR beta chain appears in the sequencing data of a study of blood T cell repertoires in COVID-19. V lost 2 bases and J lost 0, with 13 bases in between. Per the germline V gene, CDR1 is MNHEY and CDR2 is SVGAGI. CDR3 size: 16 residues. Here immunoSEQ multiplex PCR was the method, and the copy in TCRdb shows in-frame clones only, minus some. The sample lists approximately 86,000 clones, approximately 90% occurring once. The sample comprised peripheral blood. This clonotype was obtained from a man aged 45-60 years with acute or convalescent COVID-19. The gene calls are TRBV6-5 and TRBJ1-1; a possible D gene is TRBD1 (6 bases). In nucleotides, the CDR3 is TGTGCCAGCAGTTACGACGTGAACAGGGTGAACACTGAAGCTTTCTTT. Translating gives CASSYDVNRVNTEAFF.